The clone carrying this T cell receptor beta chain was counted between two and nine times. The antigen is undetermined. Using its own MiXCR run on the reads, TCRdb lists one record per CDR3 protein. Of roughly 760,000 distinct CDR3 sequences listed, roughly a third were seen once; the top ten hold about 2.8%. This sample stems from a study of T cell repertoires in cytomegalovirus infection. Study at large: Evidence of both CMV infection and a matching HLA type came from public TCR beta signatures. Broader study findings: Identification of carriers of CMV plus the relevant HLA was performed using cumulative public TCR beta family frequency. Dominating the ex vivo response were HLA-C-restricted CMV-specific TCR beta clonotypes.

CDR3 length: 14 residues. Between the trimmed V and J ends, which lost 5 bases and 4 bases, there was a span of 14 bases. Sample: PBMCs. The chain joins TRBV12-3 or TRBV12-4 to TRBJ1-1, with D maybe TRBD1 (6 bases). This receptor was taken from a human donor in good health (CMV status not recorded). Some clones in this sample may be carry-over from other donors' samples. Here the CDR3 DNA reads TGTGCCAGCAGTCCAACAGGGTCTCTCACTGAAGCTTTCTTT. Translating it yields CASSPTGSLTEAFF.